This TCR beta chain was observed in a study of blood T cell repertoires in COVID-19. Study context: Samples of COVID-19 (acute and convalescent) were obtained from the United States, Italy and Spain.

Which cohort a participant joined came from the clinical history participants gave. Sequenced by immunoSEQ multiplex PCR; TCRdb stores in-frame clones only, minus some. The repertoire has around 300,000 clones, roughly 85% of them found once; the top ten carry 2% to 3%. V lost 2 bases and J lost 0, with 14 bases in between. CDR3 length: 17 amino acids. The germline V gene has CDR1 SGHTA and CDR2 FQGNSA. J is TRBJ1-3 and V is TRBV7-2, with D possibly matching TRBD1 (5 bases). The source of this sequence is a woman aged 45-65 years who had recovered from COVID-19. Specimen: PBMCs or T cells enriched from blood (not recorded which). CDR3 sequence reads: CASSLSPRGDSGNTIYF. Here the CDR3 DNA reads TGTGCCAGCAGCTTATCCCCTCGGGGGGACTCTGGAAACACCATATATTTT.